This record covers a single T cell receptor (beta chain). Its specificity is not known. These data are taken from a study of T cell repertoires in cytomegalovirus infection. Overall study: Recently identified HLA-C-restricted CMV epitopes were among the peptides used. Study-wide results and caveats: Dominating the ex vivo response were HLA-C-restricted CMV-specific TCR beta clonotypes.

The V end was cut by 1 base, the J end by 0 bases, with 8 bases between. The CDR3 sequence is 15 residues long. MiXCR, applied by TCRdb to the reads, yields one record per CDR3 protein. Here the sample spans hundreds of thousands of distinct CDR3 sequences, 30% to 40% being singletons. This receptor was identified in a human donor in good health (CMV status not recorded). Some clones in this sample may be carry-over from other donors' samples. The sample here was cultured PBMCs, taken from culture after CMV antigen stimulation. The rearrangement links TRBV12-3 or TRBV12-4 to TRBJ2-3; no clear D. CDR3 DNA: TGTGCCAGCAGTTTAGGCAAAACTAGCACAGATACGCAGTATTTT. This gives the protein CASSLGKTSTDTQYF.